Listed here are 5 T cell receptor beta chains from one sample, sequenced in a study of PD-1 blockade in mismatch repair-deficient tumors. Using immunoSEQ multiplex PCR, the repertoire was profiled, and TCRdb retains in-frame clones only, with some absent. The repertoire holds about 68,000 clones, 70% to 85% seen once, with roughly 5.5% in the top ten. Material: peripheral blood, obtained 2 weeks after starting pembrolizumab. These receptor sequences come from an adult with mismatch repair-deficient cancer.

The V and J genes are TRBV28 and TRBJ2-7; D possibly corresponds to TRBD2 (5 bases). This CDR3 is built from 13 residues. V lost 6 bases and J 5 bases, leaving 14 bases between the germline ends. Germline CDR1 MDHEN, CDR2 SYDVKM. In DNA, the CDR3 is TGTGCCAGCAGACCGGCTCCGGGAAACGAGCAGTACTTC. Translation gives CASRPAPGNEQYF. The complete variable domain, with remaining parts taken from reference TRBV28 and TRBJ2-7, reads DVKVTQSSRYLVKRTGEKVFLECVQDMDHENMFWYRQDPGLGLRLIYFSYDVKMKEKGDIPEGYSVSREKKERFSLILESASTNQTSMYLCASRPAPGNEQYFGPGTRLTVT.

The chain is built from TRBV27 and TRBJ2-4; 7 nucleotides agree with TRBD1. The CDR3 loop spans 14 amino acids. V lost 6 bases to trimming and J lost 2 bases; unmatched junction nucleotides: 4. The germline V gene encodes CDR1 MNHEY and CDR2 SMNVEV (reference sequence). In DNA, the CDR3 is TGTGCCAGCAGGAACAGGGGATCCAAAAACATTCAGTACTTC. Translation: CASRNRGSKNIQYF.

This chain links TRBV19 with TRBJ2-1, with unresolved D. The germline gives CDR1 LNHDA, CDR2 SQIVND (reference sequence). The V end lost 2 bases, the J end lost 0 bases, and 8 bases lay between the germline ends. This CDR3 is built from 15 residues. The CDR3 is CASSIRRSSYNEQFF. The CDR3 nucleotides read TGTGCCAGTAGTATACGGCGGAGCTCCTACAATGAGCAGTTCTTC. Supplemented by reference TRBV19 and TRBJ2-1, the full variable domain reads DGGITQSPKYLFRKEGQNVTLSCEQNLNHDAMYWYRQDPGQGLRLIYYSQIVNDFQKGDIAEGYSVSREKKESFPLTVTSAQKNPTAFYLCASSIRRSSYNEQFFGPGTRLTVL.

This clone was recorded only once. The CDR3 is CASSESGSSFGELFF. In DNA, the CDR3 is TGTGCCAGCAGCGAGTCCGGGAGTTCTTTCGGGGAGCTGTTTTTT. V is TRBV2 and J is TRBJ2-2; TRBD2 might be the D (6 bases). CDR1 is SNHLY and CDR2 is FYNNEI in the germline V gene. The CDR3 is 15 amino acids. The ends were cut back, 6 bases at V and 7 bases at J, with 18 bases in the middle.

This clone was seen just once. The rearrangement joins TRBV6-5 to TRBJ1-3; 7 positions agree with TRBD1. V gave up 2 bases and J gave up 3 bases; unmatched junction bases: 4. The CDR3 extends over 15 amino acids. Looked up from germline, CDR1 is MNHEY and CDR2 is SVGAGI. DNA of the CDR3: TGTGCCAGCAGTTACAGGGGGCAAGGTGGAAACACCATATATTTT. This codes for CASSYRGQGGNTIYF.